The 14 T cell receptor beta chains presented below share a single source sample, sequenced in a study of blood T cells in healthy people across ages (dated by TCRdb to between 2014 and 2017). The protocol used for the library was 5' RACE. The sequencer was an Illumina HiSeq 2500. A second PCR of roughly 6 to 11 cycles was run with a J-beta primer mix and a sample-barcoded 5' primer. TCRdb reran the public reads through fastp at Q25 and MiXCR, keeping productive beta chains. A single entry per CDR3 protein holds the most common genes and DNA from its merged rows. The table for this sample lists about a million distinct CDR3 sequences; 51% of them were counted only once. Over 20% of the sample lies in the top ten. Material: blood. Source of these receptors: a woman in her sixties in good health.

This sequence joins TRBV27 and TRBJ1-2; TRBD1 is a possible D gene (5 bases). Germline loops: CDR1 MNHEY, CDR2 SMNVEV (reference sequence). This CDR3 region has 15 residues. The germline V and J ends were trimmed by 5 bases and 4 bases, with 17 bases remaining between them. The CDR3 bases are TGTGCCAGCAGTCCATCATCCCGGGACGGCTATGGCTACACCTTC. Translating gives CASSPSSRDGYGYTF.

In its sample, this clonotype was seen a few times. V usage is TRBV4-3 and J usage is TRBJ1-4; TRBD1 matches 7 bases. The ends lost 1 base at V and 3 bases at J; junction bases unmatched: 5. CDR1 LGHNA and CDR2 YSLEER come from the germline V gene. This CDR3 is 16 amino acids long. The CDR3 here is CASSQVGRGANEKLFF. CDR3 DNA sequence: TGCGCCAGCAGCCAAGTAGGCAGGGGGGCTAATGAAAAACTGTTTTTT.

The genes are TRBV29-1 and TRBJ1-5; the match to TRBD1 covers 7 bases. V lost 7 bases to trimming and J lost 6 bases; unmatched junction nucleotides: 6. The germline CDR1 and CDR2 sequences are SQVTM and ANQGSEA. This CDR3 region has 12 residues. The CDR3 loop is CSASTGIQPQHF. CDR3 nucleotide sequence: TGCAGCGCTTCGACAGGGATTCAGCCCCAGCATTTT.

This chain links TRBV12-3 or TRBV12-4 with TRBJ2-5; D might be TRBD1 (5 bases). V lost 6 bases, J lost 1 base, and 12 bases lay in between. This CDR3 has 14 residues. CDR3 residues: CASSTTGTQETQYF. The CDR3 DNA is TGTGCCAGCAGCACAACAGGTACCCAAGAGACCCAGTACTTC.

The V gene is TRBV20-1, the J gene TRBJ2-7; D could derive from TRBD1 or TRBD2 (5 bases each). V lost 0 bases to trimming and J lost 9 bases, with 21 bases between them. The CDR3 is 15 amino acids. Germline CDR1 is DFQATT and CDR2 is SNEGSKA (reference sequence). The chain's CDR3 is CSARDSDSRRAVQYF. CDR3 in DNA: TGCAGTGCTAGAGATAGCGACAGCCGGAGAGCGGTGCAGTACTTC.

This clonotype was found once. This chain uses TRBV4-2 with TRBJ1-6, with 7 bases that match TRBD1. Trimming at V came to 1 base and at J to 6 bases, leaving 12 bases not matched to a gene. Germline V CDR1 and CDR2: LGHNA, YNFKEQ. The CDR3 runs to 18 residues. In nucleotides, the CDR3 is TGTGCCAGCAGCCAAGGCTTACAGGGGAAGGACCTTAATTCACCCCTCCACTTT. This gives the protein CASSQGLQGKDLNSPLHF.

This clonotype was seen ten or more times. One end of the junction is discordant with germline, which a read error may explain. The V and J genes are TRBV4-1 and TRBJ2-7; the match to TRBD1 covers 8 bases. Germline CDR1 and CDR2: MGHRA and YSYEKL. This CDR3 has 13 residues. The DNA of the CDR3 is TGTGCCAGCAGCCAGGGGGCCTCCTACGAGCAGTACTTC. Protein: CASSQGASYEQYF.

The chain joins TRBV27 to TRBJ2-7; 10 nucleotides match TRBD2. Per the germline V gene, CDR1 is MNHEY and CDR2 is SMNVEV (reference sequence). The CDR3 runs 15 residues. V was clipped by 5 bases and J by 5 bases; unmatched bases: 9. This CDR3 reads CASSVMASGSDEQYF. As DNA, the CDR3 is TGTGCCAGCAGTGTAATGGCTAGCGGGAGTGACGAGCAGTACTTC.

This clonotype came up a few times. The CDR3 reads CASSRQGTQTQYF. The DNA for the CDR3 is TGTGCCAGCAGTAGACAGGGGACGCAGACCCAGTACTTC. The chain couples TRBV12-3 or TRBV12-4 to TRBJ2-5, with 8 bases matching TRBD1. Losses at the gene ends were 5 bases for V and 6 bases for J; bases not matched to a gene: 5. The length of the CDR3 is 13 residues.

The rearrangement uses TRBV20-1 and TRBJ1-6; perhaps TRBD1 as D (6 bases). CDR1 and CDR2 (germline): DFQATT, SNEGSKA (reference sequence). V lost 3 bases and J 10 bases, leaving 16 bases between the germline ends. CDR3 size: 14 residues. This CDR3 reads CSASQRGGESPLHF. CDR3 nucleotides: TGCAGTGCTAGCCAGAGGGGGGGAGAGTCACCCCTCCACTTT.

The J gene is TRBJ2-2, the V gene TRBV4-1; 14 bases are shared with TRBD2. This CDR3 is 16 amino acids long. Germline values: CDR1 MGHRA, CDR2 YSYEKL. V trimming: 5 bases; J trimming: 6 bases; junction bases outside the gene matches: 5. CDR3 residues: CASSSTSGGDAGELFF. CDR3 bases: TGCGCCAGCAGCTCGACTAGCGGGGGGGACGCCGGGGAGCTGTTTTTT.

There are a few counts of this clonotype. The chain uses TRBV29-1 and TRBJ2-6; 7 nucleotides align to TRBD2. J gave up 0 bases and V 0 bases, and 5 bases lay outside the gene matches. Germline lookup yields CDR1 SQVTM and CDR2 ANQGSEA. The CDR3 runs 17 residues. DNA of the CDR3: TGCAGCGTTGAAGATCCCGGGGGGACCTCTGGGGCCAACGTCCTGACTTTC. Translated, it gives CSVEDPGGTSGANVLTF.

The rearrangement uses TRBV12-3 or TRBV12-4 and TRBJ2-7; 9 bases align to TRBD1. The CDR3 spans 16 residues. The V and J ends lost 6 bases and 1 base, in that order; junction bases with no gene match: 10. The CDR3 nucleotides read TGTGCCAGCAGAAATTCCCCCGGGACAGGGTCCTACGAGCAGTACTTC. Translation gives CASRNSPGTGSYEQYF.

V gene TRBV2 combines with J gene TRBJ2-4, with D perhaps being TRBD1 or TRBD2 (5 bases each). The DNA end favors TRBJ2-7, so the J call may be wrong. CDR3 length: 12 amino acids. Per germline, CDR1 SNHLY and CDR2 FYNNEI. CDR3 amino acids: CASGGTFYEQYF. In nucleotides, the CDR3 is TGTGCCAGTGGGGGTACATTCTACGAGCAGTACTTC.